This T cell receptor beta chain was identified during a study of blood T cell repertoires in COVID-19. Study-level information: The study drew acute and convalescent COVID-19 samples from the United States, Italy and Spain. The analysed material was cDNA or gDNA that came from T cells, B-cell-depleted T cells, or PBMCs.

Assay used: immunoSEQ multiplex PCR; TCRdb lists only in-frame clones, some missing. Of about 210,000 clones listed, more than 75% were seen once; the top ten hold more than 10%. CDR3 length: 14 residues. J gave up 4 bases and V 3 bases, and 2 bases lay outside the gene matches. Germline CDR1 reads KGHSH; CDR2 reads LQKENI. The sequenced sample consisted of peripheral blood. This sequence originates from a woman between 40 and 55 years old with acute or convalescent COVID-19. The chain employs TRBV18 and TRBJ2-5, with TRBD1 matching 10 bases. The CDR3: CASSPRTGGETQYF. The CDR3 DNA sequence: TGTGCCAGCTCACCCCGGACAGGGGGAGAGACCCAGTACTTC.